Below, 2 T cell receptor beta chains from the same sample are listed, as sequenced in a study of T cells in localized non-small cell lung cancer. The method was immunoSEQ multiplex PCR; TCRdb's version includes in-frame clones alone and lacks a portion of them. In the table there are over 20,000 clones, roughly 84% of which are singletons. This specimen consisted of peripheral blood, obtained before any cancer treatment. The receptors shown here come from a male donor aged 60 or over with stage I squamous cell lung carcinoma.

The CDR3 DNA follows: TGTGCCAGTAGTATCGAGGTCTATGGCTACACCTTC. Encoded protein: CASSIEVYGYTF. The chain combines TRBV19 with TRBJ1-2; D gene ambiguous. From germline, CDR1 is LNHDA and CDR2 SQIVND (reference sequence). CDR3 size: 12 residues. V was clipped by 3 bases and J by 4 bases, with 6 bases between them.

Only one count was recorded for this clone. The chain joins TRBV15 to TRBJ2-1, with D maybe TRBD1 (6 bases). Trimming shortened V by 0 bases and J by 15 bases, and 24 bases separated the two germline ends. The germline V gene encodes CDR1 LNHNV and CDR2 YYDKDF (reference sequence). The CDR3 runs to 16 residues. CDR3 amino acids: CATSRDHLSGGQGTFF. CDR3 DNA sequence: TGTGCCACCAGCAGAGATCATCTCTCGGGCGGGCAGGGGACGTTCTTC.